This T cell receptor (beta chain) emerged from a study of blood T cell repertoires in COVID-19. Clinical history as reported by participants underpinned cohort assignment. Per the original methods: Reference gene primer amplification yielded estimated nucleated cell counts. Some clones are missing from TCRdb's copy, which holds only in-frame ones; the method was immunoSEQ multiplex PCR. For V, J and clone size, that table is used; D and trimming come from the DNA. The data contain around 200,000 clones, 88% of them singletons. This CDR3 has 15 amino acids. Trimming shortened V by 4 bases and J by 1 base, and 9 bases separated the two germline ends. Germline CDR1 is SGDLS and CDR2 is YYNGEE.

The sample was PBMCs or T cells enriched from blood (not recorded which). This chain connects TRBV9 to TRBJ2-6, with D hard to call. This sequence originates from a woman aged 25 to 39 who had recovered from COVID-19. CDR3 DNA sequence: TGTGCCAGCAGCCTTCTACCATCTGGGGCCAACGTCCTGACTTTC. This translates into CASSLLPSGANVLTF.